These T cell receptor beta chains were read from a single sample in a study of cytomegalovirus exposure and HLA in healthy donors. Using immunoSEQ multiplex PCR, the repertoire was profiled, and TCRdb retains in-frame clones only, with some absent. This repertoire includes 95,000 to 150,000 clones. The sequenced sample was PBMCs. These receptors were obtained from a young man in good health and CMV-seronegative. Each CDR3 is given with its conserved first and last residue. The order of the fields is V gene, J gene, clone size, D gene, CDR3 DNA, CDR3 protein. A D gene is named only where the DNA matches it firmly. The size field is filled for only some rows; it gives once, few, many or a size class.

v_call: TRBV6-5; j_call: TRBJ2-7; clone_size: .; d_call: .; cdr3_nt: TGTGCCAGCAGTTCCAACCAGGGCAACTACGAGCAGTACTTC; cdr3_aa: CASSSNQGNYEQYF
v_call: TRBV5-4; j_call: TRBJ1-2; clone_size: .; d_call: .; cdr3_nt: TGTGCCAGCAGCGTCGGGACTGATGATGGCTACACCTTC; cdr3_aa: CASSVGTDDGYTF
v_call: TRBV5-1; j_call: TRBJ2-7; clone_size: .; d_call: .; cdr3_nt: TGCGCCAGCAGCTTGGACAGGACAGTCACCTACGAGCAGTACTTC; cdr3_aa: CASSLDRTVTYEQYF
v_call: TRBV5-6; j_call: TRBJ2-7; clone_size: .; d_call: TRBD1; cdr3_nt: TGTGCCAGCAGCTTGGGCGGGACAGGAACCTACGAGCAGTACTTC; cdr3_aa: CASSLGGTGTYEQYF
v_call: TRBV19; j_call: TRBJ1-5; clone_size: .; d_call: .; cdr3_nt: TGTGCCAGTCGTTCTAGGAGTCTTAGCAATCAGCCCCAGCATTTT; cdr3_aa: CASRSRSLSNQPQHF
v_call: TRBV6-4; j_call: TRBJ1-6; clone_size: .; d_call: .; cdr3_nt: TGTGCCAGCAGTGAGGACAGAACTAATAATTCACCCCTCCACTTT; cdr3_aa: CASSEDRTNNSPLHF
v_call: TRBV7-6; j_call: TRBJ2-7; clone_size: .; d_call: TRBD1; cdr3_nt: TGTGCCAGCAGCCCGGGACAGGGGGCCGTCTACGAGCAGTACTTC; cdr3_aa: CASSPGQGAVYEQYF
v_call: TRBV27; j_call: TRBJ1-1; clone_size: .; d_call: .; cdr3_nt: TGTGCCAGCAGTGCGGGCCAACGACTACCTTCGAACACTGAAGCTTTCTTT; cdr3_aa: CASSAGQRLPSNTEAFF
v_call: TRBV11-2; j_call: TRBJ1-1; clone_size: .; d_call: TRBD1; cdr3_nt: TGTGCCAGCAGCACTCCTCGGGACAGGGGGAACACTGAAGCTTTCTTT; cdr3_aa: CASSTPRDRGNTEAFF
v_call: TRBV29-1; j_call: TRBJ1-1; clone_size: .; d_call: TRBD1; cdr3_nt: TGCAGCGTTGAGAGGGGGCTTACGGCTTTCTTT; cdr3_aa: CSVERGLTAFF
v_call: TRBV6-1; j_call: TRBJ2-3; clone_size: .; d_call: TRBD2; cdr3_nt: TGTGCCAGCAGCCAGCTAGCGGGTGGCACAGATACGCAGTATTTT; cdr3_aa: CASSQLAGGTDTQYF
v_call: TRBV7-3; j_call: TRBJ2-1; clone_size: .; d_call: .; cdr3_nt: TGTGCCAGCAGCCCCCTATGGACGGGGGTCAATGAGCAGTTCTTC; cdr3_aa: CASSPLWTGVNEQFF
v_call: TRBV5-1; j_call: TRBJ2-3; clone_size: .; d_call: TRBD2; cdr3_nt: TGCGCCAGCAGCTTCCGCGCGGGGGGAACAGATACGCAGTATTTT; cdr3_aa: CASSFRAGGTDTQYF
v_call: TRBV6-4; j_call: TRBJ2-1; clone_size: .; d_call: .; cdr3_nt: TGTGCCAGCAGTGACAGCCCAGCGAATGAGCAGTTCTTC; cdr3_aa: CASSDSPANEQFF
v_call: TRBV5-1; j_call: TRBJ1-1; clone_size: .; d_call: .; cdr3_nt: TGCGCCAGCAGCCCACAAGCAGCGGGGACCATGAACACTGAAGCTTTCTTT; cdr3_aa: CASSPQAAGTMNTEAFF
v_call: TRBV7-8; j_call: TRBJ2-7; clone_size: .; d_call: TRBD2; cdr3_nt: TGTGCCAGCAGCCATCGGCCGGATAGCGGGGGTACCTACGAGCAGTACTTC; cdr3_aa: CASSHRPDSGGTYEQYF
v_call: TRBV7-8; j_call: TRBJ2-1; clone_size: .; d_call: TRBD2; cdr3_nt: TGTGCCAGCAGCCCGCGGACTAGCGGGGTATACAATGAGCAGTTCTTC; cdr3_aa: CASSPRTSGVYNEQFF
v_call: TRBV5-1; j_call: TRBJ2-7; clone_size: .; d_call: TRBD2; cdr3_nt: TGCGCCAGCAGCTGGACTAGCGGGGGGCTACCCTACGAGCAGTACTTC; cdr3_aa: CASSWTSGGLPYEQYF
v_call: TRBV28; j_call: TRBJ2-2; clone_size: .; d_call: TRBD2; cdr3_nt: TGTGCCAGCAGTTTAGCGGGAGACACCGGGGAGCTGTTTTTT; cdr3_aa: CASSLAGDTGELFF
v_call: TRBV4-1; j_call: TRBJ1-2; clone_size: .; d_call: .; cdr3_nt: TGCGCCAGCAGCCAAGCCTCGCCAGCTAGCTATGGCTACACCTTC; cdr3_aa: CASSQASPASYGYTF
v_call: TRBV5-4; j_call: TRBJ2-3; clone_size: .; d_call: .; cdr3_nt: TGTGCCAGCAGCTCCCCCCCCGGCGGGTCCACAGATACGCAGTATTTT; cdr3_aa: CASSSPPGGSTDTQYF
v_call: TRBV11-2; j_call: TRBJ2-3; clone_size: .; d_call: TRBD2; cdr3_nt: TGTGCCAGCAGCTCCCGCCTGGGGGGGGTCCAGACGCAGTATTTT; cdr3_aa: CASSSRLGGVQTQYF
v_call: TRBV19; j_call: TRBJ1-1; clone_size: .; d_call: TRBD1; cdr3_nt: TGTGCCAGTAGTCCCCGGACAGGTATAGACACTGAAGCTTTCTTT; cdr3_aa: CASSPRTGIDTEAFF
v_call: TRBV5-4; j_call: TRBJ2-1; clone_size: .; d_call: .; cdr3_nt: TGTGCCAGCGCCCTTTATGAGCGGCCGTCCTACAATGAGCAGTTCTTC; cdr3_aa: CASALYERPSYNEQFF
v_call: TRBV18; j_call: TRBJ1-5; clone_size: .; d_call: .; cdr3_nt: TGTGCCAGCTCACCACCAGGGGGGGGAAGCAATCAGCCCCAGCATTTT; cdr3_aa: CASSPPGGGSNQPQHF
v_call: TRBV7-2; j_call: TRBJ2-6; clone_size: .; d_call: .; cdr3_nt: TGTGCCAGCAGCTCAAACTCTGGGGCCAACGTCCTGACTTTC; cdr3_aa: CASSSNSGANVLTF
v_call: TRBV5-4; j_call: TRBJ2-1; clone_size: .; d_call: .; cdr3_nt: TGTGCCAGCAGCTCGGGACTTTCCTACTCCTACAATGAGCAGTTCTTC; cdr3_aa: CASSSGLSYSYNEQFF
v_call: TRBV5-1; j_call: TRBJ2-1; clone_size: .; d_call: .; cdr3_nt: TGCGCCAGCCCTCAAGGACCTTGGGGACTCAATGAGCAGTTCTTC; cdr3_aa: CASPQGPWGLNEQFF
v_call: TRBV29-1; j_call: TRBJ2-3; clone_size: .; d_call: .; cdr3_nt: TGCAGCGTTGATGGCGGGATGGATACGCAGTATTTT; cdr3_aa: CSVDGGMDTQYF
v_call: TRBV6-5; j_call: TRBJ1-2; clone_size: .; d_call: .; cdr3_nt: TGTGCCAGCAGTCCTGGACAGCCGTTAAACTATGGCTACACCTTC; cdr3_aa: CASSPGQPLNYGYTF
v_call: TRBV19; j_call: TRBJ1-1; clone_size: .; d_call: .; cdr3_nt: TGTGCCAGTAGTACAGAGTGGAGGAGCACAGATCTCACTGAAGCTTTCTTT; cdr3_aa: CASSTEWRSTDLTEAFF
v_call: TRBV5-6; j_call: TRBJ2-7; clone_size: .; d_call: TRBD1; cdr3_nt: TGTGCCAGCAGCTGGACAGGGGAATACGAGCAGTACTTC; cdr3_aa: CASSWTGEYEQYF
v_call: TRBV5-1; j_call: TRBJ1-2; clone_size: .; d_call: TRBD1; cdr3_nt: TGCGCCAGCTATACTGGGACAGGGTCGGACTATGGCTACACCTTC; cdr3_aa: CASYTGTGSDYGYTF
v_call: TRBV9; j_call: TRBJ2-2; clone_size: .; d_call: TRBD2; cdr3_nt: TGTGCCAGCAGCGTAGTAGCGGGGCCGCCCTTCACCGGGGAGCTGTTTTTT; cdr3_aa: CASSVVAGPPFTGELFF
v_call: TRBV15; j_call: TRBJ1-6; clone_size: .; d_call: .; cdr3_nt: TGTGCCACCAGCAGAGTAATAGGAAAGCGACCTTCACCCCTCCACTTT; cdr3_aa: CATSRVIGKRPSPLHF
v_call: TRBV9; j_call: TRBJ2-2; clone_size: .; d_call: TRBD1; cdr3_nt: TGTGCCAGCAGCGTAGCCACAGGGGGCCCCGCGAACACCGGGGAGCTGTTTTTT; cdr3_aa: CASSVATGGPANTGELFF
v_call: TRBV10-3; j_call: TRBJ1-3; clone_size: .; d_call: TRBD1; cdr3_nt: TGTGCCATCAGGGGCGAGACAGGGGTCGGAAACACCATATATTTT; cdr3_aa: CAIRGETGVGNTIYF
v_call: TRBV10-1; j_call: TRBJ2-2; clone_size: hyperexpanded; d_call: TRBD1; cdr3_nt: TGCGCCAGCAGTGAGTCGATTAAGACAGGGGCGAACACCGGGGAGCTGTTTTTT; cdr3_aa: CASSESIKTGANTGELFF
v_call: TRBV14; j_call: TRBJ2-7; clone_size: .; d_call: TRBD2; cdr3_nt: TGTGCCAGCAGCCAAGATGGGGTCGGACTAGCTTACTACGAGCAGTACTTC; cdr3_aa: CASSQDGVGLAYYEQYF
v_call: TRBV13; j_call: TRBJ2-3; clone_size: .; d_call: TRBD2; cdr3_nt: TGTGCCAGCAGCTCTCGGACTAGCGGGAGCCCCCTAGGGCAGTATTTT; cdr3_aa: CASSSRTSGSPLGQYF
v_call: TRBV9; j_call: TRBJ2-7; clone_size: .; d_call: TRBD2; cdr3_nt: TGTGCCAGCAGCTCCCGACTAGCGGGGGCGCCCTACGAGCAGTACTTC; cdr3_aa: CASSSRLAGAPYEQYF
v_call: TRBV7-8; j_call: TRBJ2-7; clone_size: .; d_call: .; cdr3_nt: TGTGCCAGCAGCCACTCGAGGGCCCGCCCGGCTTACGAGCAGTACTTC; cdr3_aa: CASSHSRARPAYEQYF
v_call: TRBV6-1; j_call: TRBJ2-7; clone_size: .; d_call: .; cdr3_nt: TGTGCCAGCAGTGAATTCGTCGACAGGTACGAGCAGTACTTC; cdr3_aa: CASSEFVDRYEQYF
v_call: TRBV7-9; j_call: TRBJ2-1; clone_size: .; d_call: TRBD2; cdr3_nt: TGTGCCAGCAGCCGGGGACTACAGCGTTCCTACAATGAGCAGTTCTTC; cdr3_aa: CASSRGLQRSYNEQFF
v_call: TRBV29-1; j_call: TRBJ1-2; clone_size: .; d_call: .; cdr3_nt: TGCATGGGGGGAGGGGGTACCTATGGCTACACCTTC; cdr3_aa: CMGGGGTYGYTF
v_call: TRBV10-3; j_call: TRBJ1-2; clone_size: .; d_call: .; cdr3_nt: TGTGCCACCAAAGGGGCAGGCTACACCTTC; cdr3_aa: CATKGAGYTF
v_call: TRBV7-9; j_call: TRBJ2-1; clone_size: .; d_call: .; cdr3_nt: TGTGCCAGCAGCTTAAACCGAGGTGAGCAGTTCTTC; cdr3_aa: CASSLNRGEQFF
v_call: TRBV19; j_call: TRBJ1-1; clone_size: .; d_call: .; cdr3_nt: TGTGCCAGTAGTGAGACAGGATCGGGGACTGAAGCTTTCTTT; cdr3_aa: CASSETGSGTEAFF
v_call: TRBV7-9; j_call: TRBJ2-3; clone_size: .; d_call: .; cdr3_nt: TGTGCCAGCAGCTTAGAGTTTTTGCGGGACGCCACAGATACGCAGTATTTT; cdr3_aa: CASSLEFLRDATDTQYF
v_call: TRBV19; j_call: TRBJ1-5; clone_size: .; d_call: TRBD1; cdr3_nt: TGTGCCAGTAGTTTGGGACAGGGAGGGAGCAATCAGCCCCAGCATTTT; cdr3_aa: CASSLGQGGSNQPQHF